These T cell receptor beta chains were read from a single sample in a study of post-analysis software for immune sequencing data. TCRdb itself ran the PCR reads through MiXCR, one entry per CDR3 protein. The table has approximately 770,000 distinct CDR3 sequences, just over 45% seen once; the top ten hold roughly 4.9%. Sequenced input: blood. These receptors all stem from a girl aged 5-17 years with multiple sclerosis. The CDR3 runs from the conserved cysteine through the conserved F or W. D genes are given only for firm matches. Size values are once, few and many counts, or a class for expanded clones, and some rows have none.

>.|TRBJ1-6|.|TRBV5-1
CASSFTGQNNSPLHF
TGCGCCAGCAGTTTTACTGGACAGAATAATTCACCCCTCCACTTT
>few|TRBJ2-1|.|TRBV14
CASSHSGSSYNEQFF
TGTGCCAGCAGTCATAGTGGTTCCTCCTACAATGAGCAGTTCTTC
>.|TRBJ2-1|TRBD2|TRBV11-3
CASSPLAGLYNEQFF
TGTGCCAGCAGCCCTCTAGCGGGATTGTACAATGAGCAGTTCTTC
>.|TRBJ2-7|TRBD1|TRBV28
CASSPLGQGGEQYF
TGTGCCAGCAGTCCCCTAGGACAGGGCGGGGAGCAGTACTTC
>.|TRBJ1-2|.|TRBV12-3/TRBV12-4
CASSHTDKNYGYTF
TGTGCCAGCAGCCATACAGACAAGAACTATGGCTACACCTTC
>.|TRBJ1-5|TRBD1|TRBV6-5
CASRRSGTAHQPQHF
TGTGCCAGCAGACGCTCCGGGACAGCGCATCAGCCCCAGCATTTT
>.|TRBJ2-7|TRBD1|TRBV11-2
CASRPGQLGEQYF
TGTGCCAGCAGACCGGGACAGCTGGGCGAGCAGTACTTC
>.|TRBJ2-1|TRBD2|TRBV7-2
CASSLAWGGSSGSWYEQFF
TGTGCCAGCAGCTTAGCCTGGGGGGGCTCTAGCGGGAGTTGGTATGAGCAGTTCTTC
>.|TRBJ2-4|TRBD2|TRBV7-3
CASSRGLAGARQYF
TGTGCCAGCAGCCGAGGACTAGCGGGAGCTCGGCAGTACTTC
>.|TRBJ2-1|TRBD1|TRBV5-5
CASSIPGQGVHGNEQFF
TGTGCCAGCAGCATTCCGGGACAGGGGGTTCACGGGAATGAGCAGTTCTTC
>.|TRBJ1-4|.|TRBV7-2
CASSGRTNEKLFF
TGTGCCAGCAGCGGAAGGACAAATGAAAAACTGTTTTTT
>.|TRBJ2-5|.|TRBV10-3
CAISESVGSETQYF
TGTGCCATCAGTGAGTCTGTGGGGTCTGAGACCCAGTACTTC
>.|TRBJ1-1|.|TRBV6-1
CASSEGTDANTEAFF
TGTGCCAGCAGTGAAGGGACCGACGCGAACACTGAAGCTTTCTTT
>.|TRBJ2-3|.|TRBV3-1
CASSHPKRRVTDTQYF
TGTGCCAGCAGCCATCCTAAGCGGCGAGTCACAGATACGCAGTATTTT
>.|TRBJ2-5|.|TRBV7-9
CASSLALGRQETQYF
TGTGCCAGCAGCTTAGCGCTGGGACGGCAAGAGACCCAGTACTTC
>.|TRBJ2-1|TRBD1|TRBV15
CATRGQKVSNEQFF
TGTGCCACCAGGGGACAGAAGGTTTCCAATGAGCAGTTCTTC
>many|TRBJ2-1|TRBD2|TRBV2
CASSEMASGSKFF
TGTGCCAGCAGTGAAATGGCTAGCGGGAGTAAGTTCTTC
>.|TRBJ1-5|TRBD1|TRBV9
CASSVSGQINQPQHF
TGTGCCAGCAGCGTATCGGGACAGATCAATCAGCCCCAGCATTTT
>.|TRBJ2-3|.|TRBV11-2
CASSFDRSTDTQYF
TGTGCCAGCAGCTTCGACCGGAGCACAGATACGCAGTATTTT
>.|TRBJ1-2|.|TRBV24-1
CATSDHQEYGYTF
TGTGCCACCAGTGATCACCAGGAGTATGGCTACACCTTC